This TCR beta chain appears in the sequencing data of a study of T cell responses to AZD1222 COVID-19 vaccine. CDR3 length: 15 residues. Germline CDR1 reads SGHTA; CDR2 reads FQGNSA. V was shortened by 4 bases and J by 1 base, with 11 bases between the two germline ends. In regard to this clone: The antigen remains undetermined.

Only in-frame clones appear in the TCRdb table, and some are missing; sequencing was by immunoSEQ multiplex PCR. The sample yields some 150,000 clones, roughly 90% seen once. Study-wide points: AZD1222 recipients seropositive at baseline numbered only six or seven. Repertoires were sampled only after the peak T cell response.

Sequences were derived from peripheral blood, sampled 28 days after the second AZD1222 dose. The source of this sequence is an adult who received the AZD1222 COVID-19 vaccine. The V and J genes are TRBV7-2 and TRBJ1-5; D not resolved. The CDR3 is CASSSQLKSNQPQHF. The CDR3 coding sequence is TGTGCCAGCAGCTCACAGCTAAAGAGCAATCAGCCCCAGCATTTT.